One sample yielded the 31 T cell receptor beta chains listed below, sequenced in a study of cytotoxic CD8 clonotypes in ibrutinib-treated CLL. TCRdb keeps only in-frame clones here, not all; method: immunoSEQ multiplex PCR. This sample has approximately 100,000 clones, with almost 80% found just once. The sample here was PBMCs, taken after 12 months of ibrutinib treatment. The receptor set was obtained from a human donor with chronic lymphocytic leukemia.

The chain couples TRBV7-2 to TRBJ2-7; D is unclear. Trimming left V 2 bases short and J 3 bases short, with 5 bases between. Germline V CDR1 and CDR2: SGHTA, FQGNSA. The CDR3 loop spans 12 amino acids. CDR3: CASSLMSYEQYF. CDR3 in DNA: TGTGCCAGCAGCTTAATGAGCTACGAGCAGTACTTC.

The chain joins TRBV27 to TRBJ2-7, with D maybe TRBD1 (5 bases). Germline CDR1 reads MNHEY; CDR2 reads SMNVEV (reference sequence). This CDR3 has 15 residues. V was clipped by 3 bases and J by 6 bases, with 18 bases between them. CDR3 residues: CASSFSSAGSGEQYF. The DNA for the CDR3 is TGTGCCAGCAGTTTTTCCTCCGCAGGGTCAGGCGAGCAGTACTTC.

This chain connects TRBV5-1 to TRBJ2-2; TRBD2 matches 8 bases. Trimming cost V 4 bases and J 0 bases; bases outside gene matches: 2. CDR1 is SGHRS, CDR2 YFSETQ, per germline. The CDR3 runs to 15 residues. The CDR3 protein is CASSPGGPNTGELFF. The DNA of the CDR3 is TGCGCCAGCAGCCCGGGGGGGCCGAACACCGGGGAGCTGTTTTTT.

The genes are TRBV6-1 and TRBJ2-7; 13 nucleotides line up with TRBD2. Germline CDR1 and CDR2: MNHNS and SASEGT. The CDR3 sequence is 15 residues long. Germline trimming cut 7 bases from V and 2 bases from J; bases unmatched to any gene: 5. CDR3 in DNA: TGTGCCAGCATCAGACTAGCGGGGGGCACCTACGAGCAGTACTTC. It encodes CASIRLAGGTYEQYF.

The chain uses TRBV20-1 and TRBJ1-2; TRBD1 might be the D (6 bases). V dropped 6 bases and J dropped 7 bases, with 12 bases sitting between them. CDR3 length: 11 residues. CDR1 is DFQATT, CDR2 SNEGSKA, per germline (reference sequence). CDR3 sequence reads: CSATGTPGYTF. The CDR3 DNA follows: TGCAGTGCCACAGGGACTCCTGGCTACACCTTC.

V and J are TRBV4-2 and TRBJ1-2; 7 bases match TRBD1. This CDR3 has 14 residues. CDR1 is LGHNA, CDR2 YNFKEQ, per germline. V was pared by 2 bases and J by 7 bases, with 7 bases of the junction left unmatched. The CDR3 DNA reads TGTGCCAGCAGCCAAAGTCAGGGGGAAGGTGGCTACACCTTC. It specifies CASSQSQGEGGYTF.

In its sample, this clone was seen once. The chain employs TRBV29-1 and TRBJ2-7, with TRBD1 identical over 10 bases. V was pared by 5 bases and J by 6 bases, with 7 bases of the junction left unmatched. The CDR3 loop spans 13 amino acids. Germline V lookup: CDR1 SQVTM, CDR2 ANQGSEA. The CDR3 loop reads CSVTGQGLSEQYF. CDR3 nucleotides: TGCAGCGTTACGGGACAGGGGTTAAGCGAGCAGTACTTC.

The chain joins TRBV9 to TRBJ2-2, with 9 bases aligning to TRBD1. From germline, CDR1 is SGDLS and CDR2 YYNGEE. Trimming took 0 bases from V and 6 from J; bases not matched to a gene: 6. This CDR3 contains 16 residues. The CDR3 loop reads CASSVEGQGIPGELFF. The DNA of the CDR3 is TGTGCCAGCAGCGTAGAGGGACAGGGTATCCCCGGGGAGCTGTTTTTT.

The chain uses TRBV30 and TRBJ2-2; D is ambiguous. V was trimmed by 2 bases and J by 14 bases, leaving 24 bases between them. Looked up from germline, CDR1 is GTSNPN and CDR2 is SVGIG (reference sequence). This CDR3 region has 15 residues. CDR3 protein: CAWSPLKTNWDGLFF. CDR3 nucleotide sequence: TGTGCCTGGAGTCCTCTGAAGACGAACTGGGATGGACTGTTTTTT.

This clone was detected only once. V and J are TRBV15 and TRBJ2-2; D may be TRBD2 (5 bases). The CDR3 extends over 14 amino acids. CDR1 and CDR2 from the germline V gene are LNHNV and YYDKDF (reference sequence). V dropped 8 bases and J dropped 5 bases, with 15 bases sitting between them. DNA for the CDR3: TGTGCCACCTCCGGGATCAAAGGTACCGGGGAGCTGTTTTTT. This encodes CATSGIKGTGELFF.

In DNA form, the CDR3 reads TGCGCCAGCAGCATAGGACAGTCGAACACTGAAGCTTTCTTT. Its translation is CASSIGQSNTEAFF. The genes are TRBV5-1 and TRBJ1-1; D is possibly TRBD1 (6 bases). CDR1 is SGHRS and CDR2 is YFSETQ in the germline V gene. This CDR3 is 14 amino acids long. V was pared by 4 bases and J by 1 base, with 11 bases between. Full variable domain (outside the CDR3, taken from reference TRBV5-1 and TRBJ1-1): KAGVTQTPRYLIKTRGQQVTLSCSPISGHRSVSWYQQTPGQGLQFLFEYFSETQRNKGNFPGRFSGRQFSNSRSEMNVSTLELGDSALYLCASSIGQSNTEAFFGQGTRLTVV.

The chain is built from TRBV25-1 and TRBJ2-7; TRBD1 is a possible D gene (6 bases). Trimming left V 0 bases short and J 1 base short, with 16 bases between. CDR3 size: 17 residues. The germline CDR1 and CDR2 sequences are MGHDK and SYGVNS. CDR3 protein: CASSEYASPGHSYEQYF. DNA of the CDR3: TGTGCCAGCAGTGAATACGCCTCACCGGGACATTCCTACGAGCAGTACTTC.

A few counts support this clone. This chain connects TRBV27 to TRBJ2-7; maybe TRBD1 (5 bases). The V gene's germline CDR1 is MNHEY and CDR2 SMNVEV (reference sequence). V was pared by 2 bases and J by 0 bases, with 14 bases between. This CDR3 has 16 residues. CDR3 coding DNA: TGTGCCAGCAGTTTAGGTTCAGGGCCCCTCTCCTACGAGCAGTACTTC. Amino acids: CASSLGSGPLSYEQYF.

This clone was recorded a few times. V usage is TRBV30 and J usage is TRBJ1-1, with D possibly matching TRBD1 (5 bases). V shed 3 bases and J shed 11 bases, with 16 bases lying between them. Looked up from germline, CDR1 is GTSNPN and CDR2 is SVGIG (reference sequence). The CDR3 totals 12 residues. CDR3 nucleotide sequence: TGTGCCTGGAGCGAGGGGCCCCTTGGGGCTTTCTTT. Amino acid sequence: CAWSEGPLGAFF.

The chain combines TRBV9 with TRBJ1-3; tentatively, D is TRBD1 (5 bases). Germline assignment: CDR1 SGDLS and CDR2 YYNGEE. CDR3 length: 16 amino acids. Trimming pared 4 bases from V and 3 bases from J, leaving 17 bases between. The CDR3 sequence: CASSLAAGTYGNTIYF. CDR3 DNA sequence: TGTGCCAGCAGCTTAGCCGCCGGGACGTATGGAAACACCATATATTTT. The complete variable domain, with remaining parts taken from reference TRBV9 and TRBJ1-3, reads DSGVTQTPKHLITATGQRVTLRCSPRSGDLSVYWYQQSLDQGLQFLIQYYNGEERAKGNILERFSAQQFPDLHSELNLSSLELGDSALYFCASSLAAGTYGNTIYFGEGSWLTVV.

This clone was recorded only once. This CDR3 reads CASSLPGQSREQYF. The CDR3 bases are TGTGCCAGCAGTCTACCGGGACAGAGCCGTGAGCAGTACTTC. V is TRBV28 and J is TRBJ2-7, with 7 nucleotides matching TRBD1. The length of the CDR3 is 14 residues. From germline, CDR1 is MDHEN and CDR2 SYDVKM. The ends lost 5 bases at V and 7 bases at J; junction bases unmatched: 11.

The chain combines TRBV6-5 with TRBJ2-7; TRBD1 matches at 7 bases. The germline CDR1 and CDR2 sequences are MNHEY and SVGAGI. V shed 2 bases and J 4 bases; nucleotides not matched to a gene: 8. CDR3 length: 15 residues. CDR3 protein: CASSYAPNRGYEQYF. CDR3 nucleotides: TGTGCCAGCAGTTACGCCCCCAACAGGGGTTACGAGCAGTACTTC.

V gene TRBV7-2 combines with J gene TRBJ2-5; D uncertain. Trimming cost V 4 bases and J 5 bases, with 5 bases left between them. The CDR3 totals 11 residues. The germline V gene encodes CDR1 SGHTA and CDR2 FQGNSA. The CDR3 DNA follows: TGTGCCAGCAGCTCAGAGGAGACCCAGTACTTC. This sequence encodes CASSSEETQYF. Full variable domain (remainder filled in from reference TRBV7-2 and TRBJ2-5): GAGVSQSPSNKVTEKGKDVELRCDPISGHTALYWYRQSLGQGLEFLIYFQGNSAPDKSGLPSDRFSAERTGGSVSTLTIQRTQQEDSAVYLCASSSEETQYFGPGTRLLVL.

This chain joins TRBV9 and TRBJ2-3; 7 nucleotides agree with TRBD1. CDR1 and CDR2 from the germline V gene are SGDLS and YYNGEE. This CDR3 region has 15 residues. The V segment lost 4 bases and the J segment 1 base; nucleotides outside the gene matches: 6. The CDR3 loop reads CASSPTQGGTDTQYF. CDR3 coding DNA: TGTGCCAGCAGCCCCACCCAGGGGGGCACAGATACGCAGTATTTT.

The chain has TRBV15 and TRBJ1-2; TRBD1 agrees at 7 bases. Germline CDR1 and CDR2: LNHNV and YYDKDF (reference sequence). V dropped 4 bases and J dropped 5; count of bases not matched to a gene: 16. This CDR3 contains 17 residues. The CDR3 DNA reads as TGTGCCACCAGCACAGGCGGGACAGTGACGAAGGGATATGGCTACACCTTC. Protein: CATSTGGTVTKGYGYTF.

V usage is TRBV6-4 and J usage is TRBJ2-2; TRBD1 is a possible D gene (5 bases). This CDR3 is 12 amino acids long. The germline gives CDR1 MRHNA, CDR2 SNTAGT. V was pared by 7 bases and J by 4 bases, with 7 bases between. The CDR3 nucleotides are TGTGCCAGCAATCAGGGCACCGGGGAGCTGTTTTTT. Translating gives CASNQGTGELFF.

This clone appeared a few times. The gene calls are TRBV11-3 and TRBJ2-1; TRBD2 agrees at 9 bases. Germline V lookup: CDR1 SGHNT, CDR2 YENEEA. Trimming removed 6 bases from V and 2 bases from J; junction bases left unmatched: 11. This CDR3 comprises 17 residues. The CDR3 nucleotides read TGTGCCAGCAGTCTAGGGGTGGCGGGGGGGCCCTACAATGAGCAGTTCTTC. Translation: CASSLGVAGGPYNEQFF.

V and J are TRBV29-1 and TRBJ2-2; 7 bases agree with TRBD2. This CDR3 has 16 amino acids. Trimming removed 6 bases from V and 2 bases from J; junction bases left unmatched: 12. Germline assignment: CDR1 SQVTM and CDR2 ANQGSEA. The CDR3, as DNA: TGCAGCGTCCGCCCCGTGGGGGGGGGTAACACCGGGGAGCTGTTTTTT. Translating gives CSVRPVGGGNTGELFF.

This rearrangement joins TRBV27 to TRBJ2-2; D is uncertain. The CDR3 runs to 13 residues. V lost 2 bases, J lost 4 bases, and 5 bases lay in between. Germline V CDR1 and CDR2: MNHEY, SMNVEV (reference sequence). The CDR3 sequence: CASSLRATGELFF. Here the CDR3 DNA reads TGTGCCAGCAGTTTAAGGGCCACCGGGGAGCTGTTTTTT.

The chain has TRBV5-4 and TRBJ1-1; perhaps TRBD1 as D (5 bases). CDR3 length equals 15 residues. The V end lost 0 bases, the J end lost 0 bases, and 9 bases lay between the germline ends. Germline assignment: CDR1 SGHNT and CDR2 YYREEE (reference sequence). CDR3 sequence (DNA): TGTGCCAGCAGCTTGGGGGGCCTAATGAACACTGAAGCTTTCTTT. The encoded protein is CASSLGGLMNTEAFF.

The V and J genes are TRBV28 and TRBJ2-7; TRBD1 might be the D (5 bases). This CDR3 has 15 amino acids. Trimming shortened V by 7 bases and J by 2 bases, and 18 bases separated the two germline ends. Germline assignment: CDR1 MDHEN and CDR2 SYDVKM. The CDR3 here is CASTPQGTPPYEQYF. As DNA, the CDR3 is TGTGCCAGCACCCCCCAGGGTACCCCCCCCTACGAGCAGTACTTC.

The rearrangement uses TRBV27 and TRBJ2-2; TRBD1 matches at 8 bases. Germline loops: CDR1 MNHEY, CDR2 SMNVEV (reference sequence). This CDR3 is built from 14 residues. V was clipped by 6 bases and J by 6 bases; unmatched bases: 6. Written as DNA, the CDR3 is TGTGCCAGCAGCTCCGGACAGGGAGCCGGGGAGCTGTTTTTT. This gives the protein CASSSGQGAGELFF.

The chain uses TRBV29-1 and TRBJ2-1, with TRBD1 matching over 8 bases. CDR1 and CDR2 (germline): SQVTM, ANQGSEA. The CDR3 covers 12 residues. With V trimmed by 6 bases and J by 10 bases, 8 bases remained unmatched. In DNA, the CDR3 is TGCAGCGTCCTCCCGGGACAGGCGGAGCAGTTCTTC. It yields the protein CSVLPGQAEQFF.

The chain links TRBV30 to TRBJ1-1; 7 bases are shared with TRBD1. J was trimmed by 1 base and V by 4 bases; bases with no gene match: 18. Germline V gene data show CDR1 as GTSNPN and CDR2 as SVGIG (reference sequence). There are 18 residues in the CDR3. The CDR3 nucleotides read TGTGCCTGGAACCCAACCAGGACAGGTAAATTTGGGAACACTGAAGCTTTCTTT. Amino acids: CAWNPTRTGKFGNTEAFF.

This chain's CDR3 is CASSLEGTGNHEQYF. CDR3 coding DNA: TGTGCCAGCAGCTTAGAGGGGACAGGGAACCACGAGCAGTACTTC. The chain employs TRBV11-3 and TRBJ2-7; 9 bases map to TRBD1. J gave up 5 bases and V 0 bases, and 5 bases lay outside the gene matches. The CDR3 length is 15 residues. Germline V gene sequence: CDR1 SGHNT, CDR2 YENEEA.

The chain carries TRBV6-5 and TRBJ2-3; no clear D gene. Trimming shortened V by 0 bases and J by 1 base, and 5 bases separated the two germline ends. Germline-derived CDR1 and CDR2 are MNHEY and SVGAGI. The CDR3 contains 14 residues. DNA of the CDR3: TGTGCCAGCAGTTACTCGAAGGGCACAGATACGCAGTATTTT. It encodes CASSYSKGTDTQYF.